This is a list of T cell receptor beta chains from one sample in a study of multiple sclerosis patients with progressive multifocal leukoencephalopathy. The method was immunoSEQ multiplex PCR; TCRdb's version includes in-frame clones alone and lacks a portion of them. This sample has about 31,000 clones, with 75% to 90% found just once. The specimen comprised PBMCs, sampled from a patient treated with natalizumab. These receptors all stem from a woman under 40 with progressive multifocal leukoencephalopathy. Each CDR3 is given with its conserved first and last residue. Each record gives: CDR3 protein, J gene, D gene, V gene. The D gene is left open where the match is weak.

CASSPRDRASYEQYF	TRBJ2-7	TRBD1	TRBV11-2
CSVVSAGTQYF	TRBJ2-5	.	TRBV29-1
CSVPTNTEAFF	TRBJ1-1	.	TRBV29-1
CASSMGGDGYTF	TRBJ1-2	.	TRBV19
CASSPGPSNSGANVLTF	TRBJ2-6	.	TRBV5-6
CASSPRQGRGYTF	TRBJ1-2	TRBD1	TRBV27
CASSPGTLGNTEAFF	TRBJ1-1	.	TRBV9
CASSRSLRPPTYEQYF	TRBJ2-7	.	TRBV4-3
CSVGQPQETQYF	TRBJ2-5	.	TRBV29-1
CASSRQGAGVADTQYF	TRBJ2-3	TRBD2	TRBV5-1
CAWSVGSPLSIYGYTF	TRBJ1-2	.	TRBV30
CASSLDGLHNEQFF	TRBJ2-1	.	TRBV7-9
CASSLFAQGRYNEQFF	TRBJ2-1	.	TRBV7-2
CATVYAGGVANTEAFF	TRBJ1-1	.	TRBV28
CAVGEGARTEAFF	TRBJ1-1	TRBD1	TRBV2
CASSLSGLAFGGTQYF	TRBJ2-5	.	TRBV5-1
CASSPDLDEQFF	TRBJ2-1	.	TRBV13
CASSGNGDTHSNQPQHF	TRBJ1-5	.	TRBV19
CASSLDSSGRPYEQYF	TRBJ2-7	TRBD2	TRBV7-9
CAVLRVADGKEFF	TRBJ2-1	.	TRBV5-4
CASSARDRGDEQYF	TRBJ2-7	TRBD1	TRBV6-5
CASRNLQGRSYNEQFF	TRBJ2-1	.	TRBV19
CASSQATGGYNEQFF	TRBJ2-1	TRBD1	TRBV4-2
CASRTGDHSNQPQHF	TRBJ1-5	TRBD1	TRBV28
CASSAVTGNYGYTF	TRBJ1-2	.	TRBV11-3
CASSLGSSYGYTF	TRBJ1-2	.	TRBV7-2
CASSRDASYEQYF	TRBJ2-7	.	TRBV5-1
CASSPQRGTSSTDTQYF	TRBJ2-3	.	TRBV9
CASSFTDTQYF	TRBJ2-3	.	TRBV5-5
CASSRQGAAGANVLTF	TRBJ2-6	TRBD1	TRBV2
CASSAGGTGPQETQYF	TRBJ2-5	TRBD1	TRBV6-1
CASSLVTGTHNEQFF	TRBJ2-1	.	TRBV11-2
CASRSTGGYEQYF	TRBJ2-7	TRBD1	TRBV5-1
CASRGRGPDSTGELFF	TRBJ2-2	TRBD1	TRBV5-1
CASLATFGGELFF	TRBJ2-2	.	TRBV19
CASSSSLGYQETQYF	TRBJ2-5	.	TRBV5-4
CASSRNQRGSGDTQYF	TRBJ2-3	TRBD2	TRBV7-3
CASSRPGSNYNEQFF	TRBJ2-1	.	TRBV7-8
CASSPDRSTDTQYF	TRBJ2-3	.	TRBV7-9
CASSSPGQGNVDTQYF	TRBJ2-3	TRBD1	TRBV7-9
CASSLIAGGPNEQFF	TRBJ2-1	TRBD2	TRBV28
CASSFGGGAEAFF	TRBJ1-1	.	TRBV7-3
CASRVGQGNTEAFF	TRBJ1-1	TRBD1	TRBV7-2
CATSSGTGSTDTQYF	TRBJ2-3	TRBD1	TRBV15
CASSPLTEPGTDTQYF	TRBJ2-3	.	TRBV18
CASSLIGTKKFSNQPQHF	TRBJ1-5	.	TRBV27
CASSAPAGINSPLHF	TRBJ1-6	.	TRBV9
CASKRQVNTGELFF	TRBJ2-2	.	TRBV10-2
CASSLDLQGREQYF	TRBJ2-7	.	TRBV11-2
CSVVLDSYEQYF	TRBJ2-7	.	TRBV29-1
CATSRGGAGSPLHF	TRBJ1-6	.	TRBV15
CASSQSTGGDHEAFF	TRBJ1-1	TRBD1	TRBV4-3
CASSPPGYTEAFF	TRBJ1-1	.	TRBV18